The rows below give T cell receptor beta chains drawn from one sample of a study of breast tumors, draining lymph nodes, adjacent tissues. MiXCR, applied by TCRdb to the multiplex PCR reads, yields one record per CDR3 protein. The data contain fewer than 25,000 distinct CDR3 sequences, 68% of them singletons. Sequences were obtained from tumor-adjacent breast tissue. The receptors derive from a female donor with breast cancer. Some clones in this sample may be carry-over from other donors' samples. Each CDR3 is given with its conserved first and last residue. The D gene is left open where the match is weak. The size of a clone is reported for some rows only, either as once, few or many, or as a class for expanded clones.

clone_size d_call j_call v_call cdr3_aa cdr3_nt
- - TRBJ2-3 TRBV6-1 CASSKSRDIALRDTQYF TGTGCCAGCAGCAAATCCCGGGACATCGCCTTGAGGGATACGCAGTATTTT
- - TRBJ2-7 TRBV20-1 CSASYSIYEQYF TGCAGTGCTAGTTACTCGATCTACGAGCAGTACTTC
few TRBD1 TRBJ1-2 TRBV10-2 CASSAGQGIGGYTF TGCGCCAGCAGCGCGGGACAGGGGATTGGAGGCTACACCTTC
once - TRBJ2-7 TRBV6-1 CASSEGGGEPYEQYF TGTGCCAGCAGTGAAGGAGGGGGGGAACCCTACGAGCAGTACTTC
- - TRBJ2-5 TRBV20-1 CSASGGRTAVGETQYF TGCAGTGCTAGTGGAGGTCGGACTGCGGTGGGAGAGACCCAGTACTTC
many - TRBJ2-1 TRBV20-1 CSASLAYEQFF TGCAGTGCTAGTCTAGCTTATGAGCAGTTCTTC
many - TRBJ2-2 TRBV4-1 CASSQDALLGQNTGELFF TGCGCCAGCAGCCAAGACGCATTGTTAGGACAGAACACCGGGGAGCTGTTTTTT
once - TRBJ2-7 TRBV6-1 CASSELGPTTVDEQYF TGTGCCAGCAGTGAGCTAGGACCAACTACAGTAGACGAGCAGTACTTC
- TRBD2 TRBJ2-7 TRBV9 CASSPASGAYEQYF TGTGCCAGCAGCCCGGCTAGCGGAGCCTACGAGCAGTACTTC
- TRBD2 TRBJ2-1 TRBV6-4 CASRRLAGDNEQFF TGTGCCAGCCGACGACTAGCGGGAGACAATGAGCAGTTCTTC
- TRBD1 TRBJ2-1 TRBV12-3/TRBV12-4 CASSSPSTGYNEQFF TGTGCCAGCAGTTCTCCCTCGACAGGGTACAATGAGCAGTTCTTC
many - TRBJ2-1 TRBV11-2 CASSLETEGFYNEQFF TGTGCCAGCAGCTTAGAGACCGAAGGGTTTTACAATGAGCAGTTCTTC
few - TRBJ2-3 TRBV20-1 CSAASRDPSGDTQYF TGCAGTGCTGCAAGCCGGGACCCTTCGGGAGATACGCAGTATTTT
once TRBD2 TRBJ2-1 TRBV24-1 CATSDSSGTRNEQFF TGTGCCACCAGTGATTCTAGCGGGACCCGGAATGAGCAGTTCTTC
- - TRBJ2-3 TRBV20-1 CSAGARTADTQYF TGCAGTGCTGGCGCCAGGACTGCAGATACGCAGTATTTT
- - TRBJ1-3 TRBV20-1 CSARDGKGDPSSGNTIYF TGCAGTGCTAGAGATGGAAAAGGAGACCCCAGCTCTGGAAACACCATATATTTT
many - TRBJ1-1 TRBV4-1 CASSQAGSEAFF TGCGCCAGCAGCCAGGCCGGGAGTGAAGCTTTCTTT
- - TRBJ1-6 TRBV20-1 CSARGGNSPLHF TGCAGTGCTAGGGGCGGAAATTCACCCCTCCACTTT
- - TRBJ2-7 TRBV2 CASSVGSYEQYF TGTGCCAGCAGTGTAGGGTCCTACGAGCAGTACTTC
- - TRBJ2-1 TRBV20-1 CSAKKDAVNEQFF TGCAGTGCTAAAAAGGACGCTGTTAATGAGCAGTTCTTC
- - TRBJ2-7 TRBV9 CASSVVGSSNEQYF TGTGCCAGCAGCGTAGTCGGGAGTTCCAACGAGCAGTACTTC
many TRBD2 TRBJ2-5 TRBV3-1 CASSQLTGTRDETQYF TGTGCCAGCAGTCAACTGACCGGGACTAGAGATGAGACCCAGTACTTC
- TRBD2 TRBJ2-7 TRBV20-1 CSASPSGRTYEQYF TGCAGTGCTTCTCCTAGCGGGAGGACCTACGAGCAGTACTTC
- - TRBJ1-4 TRBV6-5 CASSLTASTTNEKLFF TGTGCCAGCAGTTTGACAGCTAGCACAACTAATGAAAAACTGTTTTTT
- - TRBJ2-2 TRBV20-1 CSARPKGTGELFF TGCAGTGCTAGACCCAAAGGCACCGGGGAGCTGTTTTTT
- - TRBJ2-7 TRBV20-1 CSVPTATRAYEQYF TGCAGTGTTCCGACGGCGACGCGCGCCTACGAGCAGTACTTC
many - TRBJ2-3 TRBV5-1 CASSLGGRGTGGTDTQYF TGCGCCAGCAGCTTAGGTGGTCGAGGGACGGGGGGCACAGATACGCAGTATTTT
- - TRBJ2-1 TRBV20-1 CSASYNEQFF TGCAGTGCTAGCTACAATGAGCAGTTCTTC
few - TRBJ2-7 TRBV30 CAWNQVLSYEQYF TGTGCCTGGAATCAAGTGCTCTCCTACGAGCAGTACTTC
medium-sized - TRBJ1-2 TRBV19 CASADSRNYGYTF TGTGCCAGTGCGGACAGCCGAAACTATGGCTACACCTTC
- TRBD1 TRBJ2-7 TRBV2 CASSPGRDRTEQYF TGTGCCAGCAGCCCCGGCCGGGACAGGACCGAGCAGTACTTC
- - TRBJ2-1 TRBV20-1 CSAPASSYNEQFF TGCAGTGCCCCAGCTAGCTCCTACAATGAGCAGTTCTTC
- - TRBJ2-7 TRBV5-5 CATTQDGTDEQYF TGTGCCACCACCCAGGACGGGACGGACGAGCAGTACTTC
- TRBD1 TRBJ1-6 TRBV12-3/TRBV12-4 CASSSSGQGGSPLHF TGTGCCAGCAGTTCCTCGGGACAGGGAGGCTCACCCCTCCACTTT